A selection of T cell receptor beta chains follows, all from one sample in a study of T cells in Graves' hyperthyroidism and ophthalmopathy. TCRdb redid the calling of the multiplex PCR reads with MiXCR, one entry per CDR3 protein. This sample has a few hundred thousand distinct CDR3 sequences, with more than 12% found just once. Sequencing input: blood. The origin of the receptors is a woman aged 40 to 50 with Graves' hyperthyroidism that later progressed to Graves' ophthalmopathy. Each CDR3 is given with its conserved first and last residue. A D gene is named only where the DNA matches it firmly. Size is omitted from some rows. Given values are once, few, many or a class for expanded clones.

D gene: TRBD2
clone size: many
V gene: TRBV6-2/TRBV6-3
J gene: TRBJ2-7
CDR3 protein: CASTTPGLAGTSYEQYF
CDR3 DNA: TGTGCCAGCACTACACCGGGACTAGCGGGAACATCCTACGAGCAGTACTTC

D gene: NA
clone size: NA
V gene: TRBV20-1
J gene: TRBJ2-5
CDR3 protein: CSASQSGRLETQYF
CDR3 DNA: TGCAGTGCTTCCCAGTCCGGACGCTTGGAGACCCAGTACTTC

D gene: NA
clone size: many
V gene: TRBV7-9
J gene: TRBJ2-5
CDR3 protein: CASSPSLPYQETQYF
CDR3 DNA: TGTGCCAGCAGCCCTTCCTTACCGTACCAAGAGACCCAGTACTTC

D gene: TRBD1
clone size: many
V gene: TRBV20-1
J gene: TRBJ1-6
CDR3 protein: CSATQTGGDYNSPLHF
CDR3 DNA: TGCAGTGCGACCCAGACAGGGGGCGATTATAATTCACCCCTCCACTTT

D gene: TRBD2
clone size: few
V gene: TRBV20-1
J gene: TRBJ2-1
CDR3 protein: CSANPGLATEQFF
CDR3 DNA: TGCAGTGCTAACCCGGGACTAGCGACTGAGCAGTTCTTC

D gene: TRBD1
clone size: many
V gene: TRBV20-1
J gene: TRBJ1-5
CDR3 protein: CSARRGTGSGNQPQHF
CDR3 DNA: TGCAGTGCTAGGAGGGGGACAGGGAGCGGCAATCAGCCCCAGCATTTT

D gene: NA
clone size: many
V gene: TRBV19
J gene: TRBJ2-5
CDR3 protein: CASSTAPHSEYF
CDR3 DNA: TGTGCCAGTAGTACCGCTCCTCACTCCGAGTACTTC

D gene: TRBD2
clone size: few
V gene: TRBV9
J gene: TRBJ2-1
CDR3 protein: CASSVGEGHINEQFF
CDR3 DNA: TGTGCCAGCAGCGTAGGGGAGGGTCATATCAATGAGCAGTTCTTC

D gene: TRBD1
clone size: many
V gene: TRBV7-9
J gene: TRBJ2-3
CDR3 protein: CASSQGTGHTDTQYF
CDR3 DNA: TGTGCCAGCAGCCAGGGGACAGGACACACAGATACGCAGTATTTT

D gene: NA
clone size: many
V gene: TRBV12-3/TRBV12-4
J gene: TRBJ1-5
CDR3 protein: CASSPGAGINQPQHF
CDR3 DNA: TGTGCCAGCAGCCCCGGGGCAGGGATCAATCAGCCCCAGCATTTT

D gene: NA
clone size: NA
V gene: TRBV5-1
J gene: TRBJ1-2
CDR3 protein: CASSKGGGGELYGYTF
CDR3 DNA: TGCGCCAGCAGCAAAGGCGGGGGAGGTGAACTGTATGGCTACACCTTC

D gene: NA
clone size: NA
V gene: TRBV2
J gene: TRBJ1-2
CDR3 protein: CASRLIGQLHGYTF
CDR3 DNA: TGTGCCAGCAGGCTAATAGGACAACTTCATGGCTACACCTTC

D gene: NA
clone size: many
V gene: TRBV30
J gene: TRBJ2-1
CDR3 protein: CATDGDSYNEQFF
CDR3 DNA: TGTGCCACGGACGGGGACTCCTACAATGAGCAGTTCTTC

D gene: NA
clone size: many
V gene: TRBV28
J gene: TRBJ1-1
CDR3 protein: CASSFSPLNGEAFF
CDR3 DNA: TGTGCCAGCAGTTTTTCCCCCTTAAATGGCGAAGCTTTCTTT

D gene: TRBD2
clone size: many
V gene: TRBV20-1
J gene: TRBJ2-1
CDR3 protein: CSATSGGYNEQFF
CDR3 DNA: TGCAGTGCTACTAGCGGGGGCTACAATGAGCAGTTCTTC

D gene: NA
clone size: once
V gene: TRBV11-3
J gene: TRBJ1-1
CDR3 protein: CASSYSNTEAFF
CDR3 DNA: TGTGCCAGCAGCTATTCGAACACTGAAGCTTTCTTT

D gene: NA
clone size: NA
V gene: TRBV27
J gene: TRBJ2-3
CDR3 protein: CASRQGRVDTQYF
CDR3 DNA: TGTGCCAGCCGTCAGGGAAGGGTAGATACGCAGTATTTT

D gene: NA
clone size: NA
V gene: TRBV5-6
J gene: TRBJ1-5
CDR3 protein: CASSQLYSNQPQHF
CDR3 DNA: TGTGCCAGCAGCCAACTTTATAGCAATCAGCCCCAGCATTTT

D gene: NA
clone size: many
V gene: TRBV11-1
J gene: TRBJ2-5
CDR3 protein: CASSKAEGEETQYF
CDR3 DNA: TGTGCCAGCAGCAAAGCCGAGGGAGAGGAGACCCAGTACTTC

D gene: NA
clone size: many
V gene: TRBV12-3/TRBV12-4
J gene: TRBJ2-3
CDR3 protein: CASSEWVDTQYF
CDR3 DNA: TGTGCCAGCAGCGAGTGGGTAGATACGCAGTATTTT

D gene: NA
clone size: once
V gene: TRBV11-2
J gene: TRBJ2-3
CDR3 protein: CASSPRGASTDTQYF
CDR3 DNA: TGTGCCAGCAGCCCCCGGGGAGCTAGCACAGATACGCAGTATTTT

D gene: NA
clone size: many
V gene: TRBV29-1
J gene: TRBJ2-7
CDR3 protein: CSVEAKAGDEQYF
CDR3 DNA: TGCAGCGTTGAAGCCAAGGCAGGGGATGAGCAGTACTTC

D gene: TRBD2
clone size: many
V gene: TRBV11-3
J gene: TRBJ2-2
CDR3 protein: CASSPRTSGRSPGELFF
CDR3 DNA: TGTGCCAGCAGCCCAAGGACTAGCGGGAGATCCCCCGGGGAGCTGTTTTTT

D gene: NA
clone size: NA
V gene: TRBV9
J gene: TRBJ2-7
CDR3 protein: CASSESGHSYEQYF
CDR3 DNA: TGTGCCAGCAGCGAGAGCGGGCACTCCTACGAGCAGTACTTC

D gene: NA
clone size: NA
V gene: TRBV10-3
J gene: TRBJ2-7
CDR3 protein: CAISVVVVHEQYF
CDR3 DNA: TGTGCCATCAGTGTAGTAGTGGTCCACGAGCAGTACTTC

D gene: NA
clone size: many
V gene: TRBV11-2
J gene: TRBJ1-4
CDR3 protein: CASSLEGFGAANEKLFF
CDR3 DNA: TGTGCCAGCAGCTTAGAAGGATTCGGGGCGGCTAATGAAAAACTGTTTTTT

D gene: NA
clone size: many
V gene: TRBV27
J gene: TRBJ2-7
CDR3 protein: CASSLQDRFYEQYF
CDR3 DNA: TGTGCCAGCAGTTTACAGGACCGTTTCTACGAGCAGTACTTC

D gene: TRBD2
clone size: NA
V gene: TRBV13
J gene: TRBJ2-2
CDR3 protein: CASSLGTRGRTGELFF
CDR3 DNA: TGTGCCAGCAGCTTAGGCACGCGGGGGAGAACCGGGGAGCTGTTTTTT

D gene: NA
clone size: many
V gene: TRBV27
J gene: TRBJ2-2
CDR3 protein: CASKSGIYTGELFF
CDR3 DNA: TGTGCCAGCAAGTCAGGGATTTACACCGGGGAGCTGTTTTTT

D gene: NA
clone size: few
V gene: TRBV19
J gene: TRBJ2-7
CDR3 protein: CASSIAAGSYEQYF
CDR3 DNA: TGTGCCAGTAGTATAGCGGCGGGATCTTACGAGCAGTACTTC

D gene: TRBD1
clone size: few
V gene: TRBV27
J gene: TRBJ1-2
CDR3 protein: CASSPSGGGYGYTF
CDR3 DNA: TGTGCCAGCAGTCCCTCAGGGGGCGGCTATGGCTACACCTTC

D gene: TRBD1
clone size: NA
V gene: TRBV12-3/TRBV12-4
J gene: TRBJ2-7
CDR3 protein: CASSLIARDRTSYEQYF
CDR3 DNA: TGTGCCAGCAGTTTGATAGCTCGGGACAGGACTTCCTACGAGCAGTACTTC

D gene: TRBD2
clone size: many
V gene: TRBV6-1
J gene: TRBJ2-7
CDR3 protein: CASSEKLAGGYEQYF
CDR3 DNA: TGTGCCAGCAGTGAAAAGCTAGCGGGAGGGTACGAGCAGTACTTC

D gene: NA
clone size: NA
V gene: TRBV12-3/TRBV12-4
J gene: TRBJ1-5
CDR3 protein: CASSWDNTNQPQHF
CDR3 DNA: TGTGCCAGCAGTTGGGACAATACCAATCAGCCCCAGCATTTT

D gene: NA
clone size: many
V gene: TRBV2
J gene: TRBJ2-3
CDR3 protein: CASSASASYADTQYF
CDR3 DNA: TGTGCCAGCAGTGCTTCGGCTAGCTACGCAGATACGCAGTATTTT

D gene: NA
clone size: many
V gene: TRBV29-1
J gene: TRBJ2-7
CDR3 protein: CSVEASVYEQYF
CDR3 DNA: TGCAGCGTTGAGGCGTCAGTGTACGAGCAGTACTTC

D gene: TRBD1
clone size: many
V gene: TRBV19
J gene: TRBJ2-1
CDR3 protein: CATSRTGEDEQFF
CDR3 DNA: TGTGCCACCTCTAGGACAGGGGAGGATGAGCAGTTCTTC

D gene: NA
clone size: many
V gene: TRBV5-1
J gene: TRBJ2-7
CDR3 protein: CASSGGTDRDEQYF
CDR3 DNA: TGCGCCAGCAGCGGAGGGACAGATCGGGACGAGCAGTACTTC

D gene: NA
clone size: many
V gene: TRBV29-1
J gene: TRBJ2-1
CDR3 protein: CSVAVGAVPSYNEQFF
CDR3 DNA: TGCAGCGTTGCAGTAGGGGCAGTCCCTTCCTACAATGAGCAGTTCTTC

D gene: NA
clone size: many
V gene: TRBV5-6
J gene: TRBJ2-7
CDR3 protein: CASSLEGRSYEQYF
CDR3 DNA: TGTGCCAGCAGCTTGGAGGGACGGTCCTACGAGCAGTACTTC

D gene: TRBD2
clone size: NA
V gene: TRBV6-1
J gene: TRBJ2-7
CDR3 protein: CASTLAGGFYEQYF
CDR3 DNA: TGTGCCAGCACTCTGGCGGGAGGGTTCTACGAGCAGTACTTC

D gene: NA
clone size: NA
V gene: TRBV6-5
J gene: TRBJ2-7
CDR3 protein: CASSYLGSEQYF
CDR3 DNA: TGTGCCAGCAGTTATCTGGGGAGTGAGCAGTACTTC

D gene: TRBD2
clone size: many
V gene: TRBV11-2
J gene: TRBJ2-3
CDR3 protein: CASSPTGLAGPDTQYF
CDR3 DNA: TGTGCCAGCAGCCCGACAGGGCTAGCGGGACCAGATACGCAGTATTTT

D gene: NA
clone size: many
V gene: TRBV20-1
J gene: TRBJ1-5
CDR3 protein: CSARGVGRATHF
CDR3 DNA: TGCAGTGCTAGAGGCGTGGGTAGGGCGACGCATTTT

D gene: NA
clone size: many
V gene: TRBV12-5
J gene: TRBJ2-7
CDR3 protein: CASAFDSYEQYF
CDR3 DNA: TGTGCTAGTGCCTTCGACTCCTACGAGCAGTACTTC

D gene: NA
clone size: many
V gene: TRBV12-3/TRBV12-4
J gene: TRBJ1-2
CDR3 protein: CASSFSQYNGYTF
CDR3 DNA: TGTGCCAGCAGTTTTAGTCAGTATAATGGCTACACCTTC

D gene: NA
clone size: few
V gene: TRBV24-1
J gene: TRBJ1-5
CDR3 protein: CATSGSGVPNNQPQHF
CDR3 DNA: TGTGCCACCAGTGGCTCAGGGGTTCCGAACAATCAGCCCCAGCATTTT

D gene: TRBD1
clone size: many
V gene: TRBV24-1
J gene: TRBJ2-1
CDR3 protein: CATSDLLTGYNEQFF
CDR3 DNA: TGTGCCACCAGTGATTTACTGACAGGGTACAATGAGCAGTTCTTC

D gene: NA
clone size: many
V gene: TRBV12-3/TRBV12-4
J gene: TRBJ1-2
CDR3 protein: CASSLRGVGYTF
CDR3 DNA: TGTGCCAGCAGTTTAAGAGGGGTAGGCTACACCTTC

D gene: TRBD1
clone size: many
V gene: TRBV28
J gene: TRBJ2-3
CDR3 protein: CASSPPQGQGADTQYF
CDR3 DNA: TGTGCCAGCAGTCCCCCGCAGGGACAGGGGGCAGATACGCAGTATTTT

D gene: NA
clone size: many
V gene: TRBV20-1
J gene: TRBJ1-1
CDR3 protein: CSARASLNTEAFF
CDR3 DNA: TGCAGTGCTCGGGCCAGCCTGAACACTGAAGCTTTCTTT

D gene: NA
clone size: many
V gene: TRBV28
J gene: TRBJ2-7
CDR3 protein: CASSLNVREQYF
CDR3 DNA: TGTGCCAGCAGTTTAAATGTTCGCGAGCAGTACTTC

D gene: NA
clone size: NA
V gene: TRBV4-1
J gene: TRBJ2-7
CDR3 protein: CASSQDDIVAAPYEQYF
CDR3 DNA: TGCGCCAGCAGCCAAGATGACATCGTAGCGGCCCCCTACGAGCAGTACTTC

D gene: NA
clone size: NA
V gene: TRBV7-9
J gene: TRBJ1-5
CDR3 protein: CASSLGNSNQPQHF
CDR3 DNA: TGTGCCAGCAGCTTAGGAAATAGCAATCAGCCCCAGCATTTT

D gene: NA
clone size: many
V gene: TRBV2
J gene: TRBJ2-5
CDR3 protein: CASSVLATNAGPYF
CDR3 DNA: TGTGCCAGCAGTGTCCTGGCTACCAACGCCGGGCCGTACTTC

D gene: TRBD1
clone size: NA
V gene: TRBV9
J gene: TRBJ1-1
CDR3 protein: CASHTGVENTEAFF
CDR3 DNA: TGTGCCAGCCATACAGGGGTAGAGAACACTGAAGCTTTCTTT

D gene: TRBD2
clone size: many
V gene: TRBV19
J gene: TRBJ2-1
CDR3 protein: CASSRWGLADPSGEQFF
CDR3 DNA: TGTGCCAGTAGTAGATGGGGACTAGCGGATCCGAGTGGTGAGCAGTTCTTC

D gene: NA
clone size: many
V gene: TRBV28
J gene: TRBJ2-5
CDR3 protein: CASSFEGGGEETQYF
CDR3 DNA: TGTGCCAGCAGTTTCGAGGGGGGGGGCGAAGAGACCCAGTACTTC

D gene: NA
clone size: many
V gene: TRBV20-1
J gene: TRBJ2-4
CDR3 protein: CSARDWGMRDIQYF
CDR3 DNA: TGCAGTGCTAGAGATTGGGGCATGCGGGACATTCAGTACTTC